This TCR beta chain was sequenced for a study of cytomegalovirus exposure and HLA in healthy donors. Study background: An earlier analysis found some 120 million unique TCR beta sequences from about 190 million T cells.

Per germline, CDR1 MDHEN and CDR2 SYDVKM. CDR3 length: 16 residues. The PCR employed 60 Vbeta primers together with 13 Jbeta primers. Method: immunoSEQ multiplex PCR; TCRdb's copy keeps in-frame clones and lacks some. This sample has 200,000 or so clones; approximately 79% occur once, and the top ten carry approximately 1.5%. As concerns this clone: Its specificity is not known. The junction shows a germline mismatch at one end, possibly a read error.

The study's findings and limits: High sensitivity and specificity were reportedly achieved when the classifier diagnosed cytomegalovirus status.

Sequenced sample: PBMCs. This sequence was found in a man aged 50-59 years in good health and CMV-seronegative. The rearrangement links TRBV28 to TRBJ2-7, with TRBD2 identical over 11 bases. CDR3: CASSFAGTSGGYEQHF. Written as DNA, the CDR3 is TGTGCCAGCAGTTTCGCCGGGACTAGCGGAGGGTACGAGCAGCACTTC.